This TCR beta chain was documented in a study of early T cells in non-severe SARS-CoV-2 infection. Looking at the study overall: Chains stayed unpaired after sequencing of bulk RNA from unsorted whole blood.

The V end was cut by 3 bases, the J end by 2 bases, with 9 bases between. The V gene's germline CDR1 is SQVTM and CDR2 ANQGSEA. CDR3 size: 13 residues. As for this clonotype: The target antigen is unknown.

General study points: Database matching using VDJdb favored anti-spike CD8 responses, with private and CD4 specificities left missing.

Individual cDNA molecules were tagged with unique molecular identifiers, the study reported. One entry per CDR3 protein results from TCRdb running MiXCR on the 5' RACE reads. This sample has tens of thousands of distinct CDR3 sequences; 9.5% to 15% occur once, and the top ten carry 4% to 4.5%. This rearrangement joins TRBV29-1 to TRBJ2-3, with D unclear. The source is an adult who was a healthcare worker with PCR-confirmed SARS-CoV-2 infection or an uninfected control (not recorded which). The sequencing used whole blood, collected at baseline. The DNA for the CDR3 is TGCAGCGTTGAGGCCAGACTCACAGATACGCAGTATTTT. Its protein product is CSVEARLTDTQYF.